These 9 T cell receptor beta chains originate from one sample sequenced in a study of T cell responses to AZD1222 COVID-19 vaccine. The method was immunoSEQ multiplex PCR; TCRdb's version includes in-frame clones alone and lacks a portion of them. This sample has roughly 150,000 clones; around nine tenths occur once, and the top ten carry around 1.1%. Sample: peripheral blood, taken 28 days after the second AZD1222 dose. These TCRs come from an adult who received the AZD1222 COVID-19 vaccine.

V usage is TRBV5-1 and J usage is TRBJ2-7, with TRBD2 identical over 12 bases. The CDR3 contains 16 residues. Trimming removed 4 bases from V and 4 bases from J; junction bases left unmatched: 9. Germline-derived CDR1 and CDR2 are SGHRS and YFSETQ. CDR3 in amino acids: CASSTRTSGAGYEQYF. CDR3 nucleotides: TGCGCCAGCAGCACCCGGACTAGCGGGGCTGGGTACGAGCAGTACTTC. Complete variable domain (other parts from reference TRBV5-1 and TRBJ2-7): KAGVTQTPRYLIKTRGQQVTLSCSPISGHRSVSWYQQTPGQGLQFLFEYFSETQRNKGNFPGRFSGRQFSNSRSEMNVSTLELGDSALYLCASSTRTSGAGYEQYFGPGTRLTVT.

A few counts support this clone. The genes are TRBV2 and TRBJ1-1, with 11 bases aligning to TRBD1. Unmatched junction bases numbered 3, after V lost 4 bases and J lost 5 bases. This CDR3 region has 14 residues. CDR1 is SNHLY, CDR2 FYNNEI, per germline. CDR3 sequence: CASSGWDRGTEAFF. CDR3 sequence (DNA): TGTGCCAGCAGTGGATGGGACAGGGGGACTGAAGCTTTCTTT.

CDR3 coding DNA: TGTGCCAGCAGCGTAGGACTAGCGGGGACTAATGAGCAGTTCTTC. It is translated as CASSVGLAGTNEQFF. The rearrangement joins TRBV9 to TRBJ2-1; 11 nucleotides line up with TRBD2. Unmatched junction bases numbered 3, after V lost 0 bases and J lost 7 bases. Germline V gives CDR1 SGDLS, CDR2 YYNGEE. The CDR3 sequence is 15 residues long.

The CDR3 DNA follows: TGTGCTAGTGGCTCTACGACGGAGACCCAGTACTTC. Its translation is CASGSTTETQYF. The V gene is TRBV12-5, the J gene TRBJ2-5; D ambiguous. Trimming cost V 6 bases and J 5 bases, with 10 bases left between them. Per germline, CDR1 LGHNT and CDR2 FRNRAP. The CDR3 is 12 amino acids. Together with reference TRBV12-5 and TRBJ2-5, the CDR3 gives the full variable domain: DARVTQTPRHKVTEMGQEVTMRCQPILGHNTVFWYRQTMMQGLELLAYFRNRAPLDDSGMPKDRFSAEMPDATLATLKIQPSEPRDSAVYFCASGSTTETQYFGPGTRLLVL.

This clone appeared many times. The rearrangement joins TRBV9 to TRBJ2-5; 8 bases line up with TRBD2. After removal of 4 bases from V and 7 bases from J, the junction contained 9 bases not matched to a gene. The germline gives CDR1 SGDLS, CDR2 YYNGEE. The length of the CDR3 is 14 residues. CDR3 region: CASSQLRAGGTQYF. For the CDR3, the DNA is TGTGCCAGCAGCCAGCTAAGGGCGGGGGGGACCCAGTACTTC.

The chain joins TRBV4-1 to TRBJ1-3, with 8 bases aligning to TRBD1. CDR1 is MGHRA and CDR2 is YSYEKL in the germline V gene. This CDR3 comprises 15 residues. Unmatched junction bases numbered 4, after V lost 6 bases and J lost 0 bases. This CDR3 is CASRHTGGSGNTIYF. In DNA, the CDR3 is TGCGCCAGCAGACACACAGGGGGCTCTGGAAACACCATATATTTT.

The CDR3 protein is CTSSPRAVANYGYTF. CDR3 sequence (DNA): TGCACCAGCAGCCCCCGGGCAGTAGCTAACTATGGCTACACCTTC. The chain joins TRBV1 to TRBJ1-2. TRBV1 is flagged as a pseudogene. The CDR3 runs 15 residues.

The rearrangement links TRBV30 to TRBJ1-2, with 8 positions matching TRBD1. The CDR3 contains 16 residues. Per the germline V gene, CDR1 is GTSNPN and CDR2 is SVGIG (reference sequence). After removal of 3 bases from V and 2 bases from J, the junction contained 11 bases not matched to a gene. CDR3 DNA: TGTGCCTGGAGGGTGAGGGACAGGTTGTACAACTATGGCTACACCTTC. It translates to CAWRVRDRLYNYGYTF. Complete variable domain (other parts from reference TRBV30 and TRBJ1-2): SQTIHQWPATLVQPVGSPLSLECTVEGTSNPNLYWYRQAAGRGLQLLFYSVGIGQISSEVPQNLSASRPQDRQFILSSKKLLLSDSGFYLCAWRVRDRLYNYGYTFGSGTRLTVV.

The chain carries TRBV5-6 and TRBJ2-3, with TRBD1 as a possible D gene (6 bases). With 7 bases removed from V and 0 bases from J, the gap between germline ends came to 21 bases. CDR1 is SGHDT, CDR2 YYEEEE, per germline. The CDR3 runs to 17 residues. This CDR3 is CASGSRRTVTSTDTQYF. Written as DNA, the CDR3 is TGTGCCAGCGGGTCTCGGCGGACAGTAACTAGCACAGATACGCAGTATTTT.